This TCR beta chain is drawn from a study of T-cell reconstitution after alpha-beta-depleted transplantation in children. Study-wide results and caveats: Most T-cell counts and diversity one year after the transplant came from T cells that were newly produced. The origin of high day-60 TCRbeta diversity in some patients lay in surviving recipient T cells and thymic progenitors. Alpha-beta T cells present about two months after transplant were reported to originate from several hundred expanded graft clones.

This CDR3 contains 14 residues. V lost 5 bases to trimming and J lost 7 bases; unmatched junction nucleotides: 10. The germline V gene has CDR1 SGHTA and CDR2 FQGNSA. This clonotype has a handful of counts. Its antigen is currently unknown. TCRbeta library construction was performed incorporating unique molecular identifiers. TCRdb itself ran the PCR reads through MiXCR, one entry per CDR3 protein. This table has about 580,000 distinct CDR3 sequences, 20% to 25% appearing once. The sequencing used PBMCs, mostly from graft donor cells, collected 360 days after TCRalphabeta/CD19-depleted stem cell transplant. This chain connects TRBV7-2 to TRBJ2-7, with 8 bases aligning to TRBD1. The sequence was obtained from a boy under two years old who had a stem cell transplant for acute myeloid leukemia, so the T cells may come from the graft donor. In DNA form, the CDR3 reads TGTGCCAGCAGCCATGGGGCAGGGGGCTTAGAGCAGTACTTC. It is translated as CASSHGAGGLEQYF.